Listed here are 22 T cell receptor beta chains from one sample, sequenced in a study of blood T cell repertoires in COVID-19. Generated by immunoSEQ multiplex PCR, the TCRdb table keeps only in-frame clones and is missing some. The sample carries 35,000 to 50,000 clones, just under 85% recorded once. What was sequenced was peripheral blood. These receptors originate from a human donor with acute or convalescent COVID-19. The donor label of this sample is uncertain.

CDR3 protein: CASSSYTGELFF. The CDR3 coding sequence is TGTGCCAGCAGTTCCTACACCGGGGAGCTGTTTTTT. The chain links TRBV28 to TRBJ2-2; D call uncertain. Trimming took 4 bases from V and 3 from J, leaving 3 bases between them. The CDR3 is 12 amino acids. Germline CDR1 and CDR2: MDHEN and SYDVKM.

A few counts support this clone. The V gene is TRBV2, the J gene TRBJ2-2, with D tentatively TRBD1 (5 bases). Germline-derived CDR1 and CDR2 are SNHLY and FYNNEI. This CDR3 spans 14 amino acids. Trimming shortened V by 4 bases and J by 3 bases, and 9 bases separated the two germline ends. The CDR3 sequence is CASSAFRDTGELFF. In nucleotides, the CDR3 is TGTGCCAGCAGTGCTTTCAGGGACACCGGGGAGCTGTTTTTT.

The V and J genes are TRBV19 and TRBJ1-1; D call uncertain. The germline V gene encodes CDR1 LNHDA and CDR2 SQIVND (reference sequence). The CDR3 sequence is 15 residues long. The V gene lost 6 bases and the J gene lost 0 bases, with 14 bases spanning the gap. The CDR3 bases are TGTGCCAGTAGACGGGAACAGACTGTGAACACTGAAGCTTTCTTT. Translated, it gives CASRREQTVNTEAFF.

This chain joins TRBV27 and TRBJ2-6; no reliable D call. V was trimmed by 6 bases and J by 0 bases, leaving 9 bases between them. Germline-derived CDR1 and CDR2 are MNHEY and SMNVEV (reference sequence). The CDR3 spans 15 residues. This CDR3 reads CASRRLSSGANVLTF. The CDR3 region has the DNA TGTGCCAGCAGACGACTGAGCTCTGGGGCCAACGTCCTGACTTTC.

The chain combines TRBV9 with TRBJ1-1, with D unclear. This CDR3 spans 14 amino acids. V lost 0 bases to trimming and J lost 2 bases, with 8 bases between them. CDR1 is SGDLS, CDR2 YYNGEE, per germline. The DNA for the CDR3 is TGTGCCAGCAGCGTAGCTGCGGCTAACACTGAAGCTTTCTTT. Protein product: CASSVAAANTEAFF.

The gene calls are TRBV19 and TRBJ2-5; TRBD1 matches 10 bases. The CDR3 length is 14 residues. Per the germline V gene, CDR1 is LNHDA and CDR2 is SQIVND (reference sequence). Trimming removed 5 bases from V and 5 bases from J; junction bases left unmatched: 5. CDR3 nucleotide sequence: TGTGCCAGTAGTTCGACAGGGGGCTTCGAGACCCAGTACTTC. Translated, it gives CASSSTGGFETQYF.

This rearrangement joins TRBV19 to TRBJ2-2; possible D gene TRBD1, 7 bases. The CDR3 is 14 residues long. Germline CDR1 reads LNHDA; CDR2 reads SQIVND (reference sequence). Trimming removed 3 bases from V and 6 bases from J, with 11 bases in between. CDR3 bases: TGTGCCAGTAGTATCGCCAGGGGGGCCGGGGAGCTGTTTTTT. This translates into CASSIARGAGELFF.

V is TRBV5-1 and J is TRBJ1-1; 7 bases are shared with TRBD1. V trimming: 3 bases; J trimming: 4 bases; junction bases outside the gene matches: 9. Germline V gives CDR1 SGHRS, CDR2 YFSETQ. The CDR3 length is 15 residues. The CDR3 sequence is CASSSETGLGTEAFF. The CDR3 bases are TGCGCCAGCAGCTCGGAGACAGGGCTAGGCACTGAAGCTTTCTTT.

V gene TRBV5-1 combines with J gene TRBJ2-2; TRBD2 might be the D (6 bases). V lost 2 bases to trimming and J lost 2 bases, with 13 bases between them. This CDR3 contains 16 residues. Germline CDR1 reads SGHRS; CDR2 reads YFSETQ. In DNA form, the CDR3 reads TGCGCCAGCAGCTTTTCGGGACTCTCAAACACCGGGGAGCTGTTTTTT. Its translation: CASSFSGLSNTGELFF.

This clone was seen a few times. The CDR3: CASSSGTGVHGYTF. The CDR3 DNA reads TGTGCCAGCAGTTCAGGGACAGGGGTTCATGGCTACACCTTC. The chain has TRBV2 and TRBJ1-2; 10 bases align to TRBD1. The CDR3 contains 14 residues. Germline CDR1 SNHLY, CDR2 FYNNEI. Trimming at V came to 5 bases and at J to 6 bases, leaving 6 bases not matched to a gene.

This clone was observed once. The chain is built from TRBV18 and TRBJ1-1, with D perhaps matching TRBD1 (5 bases). V lost 0 bases and J lost 0, with 8 bases in between. Germline CDR1 reads KGHSH; CDR2 reads LQKENI. The CDR3 is 15 residues long. The CDR3 DNA is TGTGCCAGCTCACCACCGAAGGGGATGAACACTGAAGCTTTCTTT. Amino acid sequence: CASSPPKGMNTEAFF.

This clone has only a few counts. The chain uses TRBV30 and TRBJ2-1; a possible D gene is TRBD1 (9 bases). Trimming pared 3 bases from V and 7 bases from J, leaving 22 bases between. CDR1 and CDR2 (germline): GTSNPN, SVGIG (reference sequence). The CDR3 totals 16 residues. The CDR3 bases are TGTGCCTGGAGGCGGGCACAGGGGGCGGGGGGTAATGAGCAGTTCTTC. Its protein is CAWRRAQGAGGNEQFF.

The V call is TRBV3-1 (or the pseudogene TRBV3-2), the J call TRBJ1-2; 7 bases agree with TRBD1. The CDR3 contains 17 residues. CDR1 and CDR2 (germline): LGHDT, YNNKEL (reference sequence). The V gene end was trimmed by 2 bases and the J gene end by 3 bases; junction bases not matched to a gene: 12. CDR3 protein: CASSQNEQGQPHYGYTF. In DNA, the CDR3 is TGTGCCAGCAGCCAAAACGAGCAGGGACAGCCCCACTATGGCTACACCTTC.

This CDR3 is CASSLSSDRGSGYEQYF. The DNA of the CDR3 is TGTGCCAGCAGTTTATCGAGCGATCGGGGATCCGGCTACGAGCAGTACTTC. V is TRBV27 and J is TRBJ2-7, with a weak D call TRBD2 (5 bases). Trimming took 0 bases from V and 3 from J, leaving 18 bases between them. Germline V lookup: CDR1 MNHEY, CDR2 SMNVEV (reference sequence). This CDR3 has 17 amino acids.

The chain employs TRBV28 and TRBJ1-4; 9 positions match TRBD1. The V segment lost 5 bases and the J segment 8 bases; nucleotides outside the gene matches: 9. The V gene's germline CDR1 is MDHEN and CDR2 SYDVKM. There are 15 residues in the CDR3. CDR3 sequence: CASSTLTGGSEKLFF. The CDR3 nucleotides are TGTGCCAGCAGTACCCTGACAGGGGGTTCGGAAAAACTGTTTTTT.

In this sample, this clone turned up a few times. The chain carries TRBV28 and TRBJ2-2; tentative D call: TRBD2 (6 bases). The CDR3 runs to 15 residues. CDR1 is MDHEN and CDR2 is SYDVKM in the germline V gene. V lost 5 bases to trimming and J lost 6 bases, with 16 bases between them. The CDR3 spells CASSATSSAAGELFF. The CDR3 coding sequence is TGTGCCAGCAGTGCAACCTCTAGCGCGGCCGGGGAGCTGTTTTTT.

The chain uses TRBV11-2 and TRBJ1-6; no clear D gene. This CDR3 region has 13 residues. V lost 5 bases and J lost 6, with 8 bases in between. Per germline, CDR1 SGHAT and CDR2 FQNNGV. CDR3 bases: TGTGCCAGCAGCCCATTGTTTAATTCACCCCTCCACTTT. It specifies CASSPLFNSPLHF.

The chain has TRBV18 and TRBJ2-2, with D maybe TRBD1 (6 bases). CDR1 is KGHSH and CDR2 is LQKENI in the germline V gene. V was shortened by 6 bases and J by 1 base, with 21 bases between the two germline ends. This CDR3 is built from 18 residues. The CDR3: CASSLSRQDALNTGELFF. The CDR3, as DNA: TGTGCCAGCTCCCTAAGCAGACAGGATGCATTGAACACCGGGGAGCTGTTTTTT.

The genes are TRBV6-5 and TRBJ2-3, with D maybe TRBD2 (5 bases). The germline gives CDR1 MNHEY, CDR2 SVGAGI. The germline V and J ends were trimmed by 6 bases and 6 bases, with 10 bases remaining between them. This CDR3 is built from 12 residues. The CDR3: CASSPTGDTQYF. CDR3 coding DNA: TGTGCCAGCAGCCCGACGGGGGATACGCAGTATTTT.

The rearrangement joins TRBV7-9 to TRBJ2-3, with D maybe TRBD2 (5 bases). There are 17 residues in the CDR3. Germline CDR1 reads SEHNR; CDR2 reads FQNEAQ (reference sequence). Trimming stripped 1 base from V and 1 base from J, with 15 bases between. The CDR3 region has the DNA TGTGCCAGCAGCTTAGACTTTGGAGGAGCTGGCACAGATACGCAGTATTTT. Translation gives CASSLDFGGAGTDTQYF.

The rearrangement uses TRBV7-2 and TRBJ2-7; the match to TRBD1 covers 11 bases. The CDR3 consists of 15 residues. The J segment lost 4 bases and the V segment lost 6 bases, leaving 8 bases of the junction unmatched. The germline gives CDR1 SGHTA, CDR2 FQGNSA. The DNA of the CDR3 is TGTGCCAGCAGGTCCGGGACAGGGGGTTTTTACGAGCAGTACTTC. Protein product: CASRSGTGGFYEQYF.

This clone has more than one count but fewer than ten. The V call is TRBV4-2, the J call TRBJ1-5; unclear D gene. Trimming cost V 0 bases and J 5 bases, with 11 bases left between them. CDR1 and CDR2 from the germline V gene are LGHNA and YNFKEQ. The CDR3 totals 15 residues. The DNA of the CDR3 is TGTGCCAGCAGCCAAGATCAAGCGGGGTATCAGCCCCAGCATTTT. This codes for CASSQDQAGYQPQHF.